Shown below are 13 T cell receptor beta chains from a single sample sequenced in a study of OX40 agonist ivuxolimab in advanced cancers. Some clones are missing from TCRdb's copy, which holds only in-frame ones; the method was immunoSEQ multiplex PCR. This table holds tens of thousands of clones, about 88% found once. Here the sequenced sample was CD4+ or CD8+ T cells sorted from blood, taken in a trial of the OX40 agonist ivuxolimab. All receptors come from an adult with an advanced solid tumor such as melanoma, head and neck, liver or kidney cancer.

This chain connects TRBV9 to TRBJ2-5; 8 nucleotides match TRBD2. CDR1 is SGDLS, CDR2 YYNGEE, per germline. J was trimmed by 1 base and V by 3 bases; bases with no gene match: 8. This CDR3 has 16 residues. The CDR3 loop is CASSAGSGIGQETQYF. The CDR3 DNA is TGTGCCAGCAGCGCGGGTAGCGGGATTGGCCAAGAGACCCAGTACTTC. The variable domain in full, with the rest retrieved from reference TRBV9 and TRBJ2-5, is DSGVTQTPKHLITATGQRVTLRCSPRSGDLSVYWYQQSLDQGLQFLIQYYNGEERAKGNILERFSAQQFPDLHSELNLSSLELGDSALYFCASSAGSGIGQETQYFGPGTRLLVL.

This rearrangement joins TRBV14 to TRBJ1-4, with D possibly matching TRBD1 (5 bases). Germline V gives CDR1 SGHDN, CDR2 FVKESK. The CDR3 has 13 residues. Trimming left V 4 bases short and J 8 bases short, with 11 bases between. The CDR3 loop reads CASSRGVGEKLFF. The CDR3 nucleotides read TGTGCCAGCAGCCGGGGGGTCGGCGAAAAACTGTTTTTT. Drawing the rest from reference TRBV14 and TRBJ1-4, the complete variable domain is EAGVTQFPSHSVIEKGQTVTLRCDPISGHDNLYWYRRVMGKEIKFLLHFVKESKQDESGMPNNRFLAERTGGTYSTLKVQPAELEDSGVYFCASSRGVGEKLFFGSGTQLSVL.

The chain has TRBV19 and TRBJ1-5; D unresolved. This CDR3 has 15 amino acids. The germline gives CDR1 LNHDA, CDR2 SQIVND (reference sequence). V was clipped by 10 bases and J by 0 bases, with 16 bases between them. The CDR3 reads CATNLEIYSNQPQHF. CDR3 bases: TGTGCCACCAATCTCGAGATCTATAGCAATCAGCCCCAGCATTTT.

The count of this clone is one. The chain has TRBV15 and TRBJ2-3; D gene unclear. CDR3 size: 14 residues. Trimming removed 0 bases at V and 5 bases at J, with 9 bases between. Germline assignment: CDR1 LNHNV and CDR2 YYDKDF (reference sequence). The chain's CDR3 is CATSRDVVLDTQYF. Here the CDR3 DNA reads TGTGCCACCAGCAGAGATGTGGTGCTAGATACGCAGTATTTT. The complete variable domain, with remaining parts taken from reference TRBV15 and TRBJ2-3, reads DAMVIQNPRYQVTQFGKPVTLSCSQTLNHNVMYWYQQKSSQAPKLLFHYYDKDFNNEADTPDNFQSRRPNTSFCFLDIRSPGLGDTAMYLCATSRDVVLDTQYFGPGTRLTVL.

V and J are TRBV2 and TRBJ1-1; D not resolved. V was shortened by 7 bases and J by 6 bases, with 9 bases between the two germline ends. The length of the CDR3 is 11 residues. From germline, CDR1 is SNHLY and CDR2 FYNNEI. CDR3 in amino acids: CASTVEAEAFF. The CDR3 bases are TGTGCCAGCACCGTAGAGGCTGAAGCTTTCTTT.

The chain couples TRBV15 to TRBJ1-4, with D unresolved. The ends were cut back, 0 bases at V and 5 bases at J, with 10 bases in the middle. This CDR3 contains 15 residues. CDR1 is LNHNV and CDR2 is YYDKDF in the germline V gene (reference sequence). The CDR3 bases are TGTGCCACCAGCAGAGATCCCTGGGAAAATGAAAAACTGTTTTTT. This sequence encodes CATSRDPWENEKLFF.

This rearrangement joins TRBV11-2 to TRBJ1-2; maybe TRBD1 (6 bases). Germline V lookup: CDR1 SGHAT, CDR2 FQNNGV. The CDR3 totals 15 residues. Trimming took off 0 bases at V and 4 bases at J, with 12 bases between the two ends. CDR3 protein: CASSLEGTGSYGYTF. In nucleotides, the CDR3 is TGTGCCAGCAGCTTAGAGGGTACAGGGAGCTATGGCTACACCTTC.

This chain uses TRBV28 with TRBJ1-2, with 7 bases identical to TRBD1. In germline, CDR1 is MDHEN, CDR2 SYDVKM. The CDR3 has 16 amino acids. Trimming cost V 4 bases and J 4 bases; bases outside gene matches: 12. The CDR3 loop reads CASSSPSSTGRYGYTF. CDR3 bases: TGTGCCAGCAGTTCTCCCTCCTCGACAGGGCGCTATGGCTACACCTTC.

The genes are TRBV25-1 and TRBJ1-4; D is possibly TRBD1 (6 bases). CDR3 length: 14 residues. Germline V lookup: CDR1 MGHDK, CDR2 SYGVNS. V was clipped by 6 bases and J by 7 bases, with 15 bases between them. The chain's CDR3 is CASSLQGGSEKLFF. Written as DNA, the CDR3 is TGTGCCAGCAGCCTACAGGGCGGGAGTGAAAAACTGTTTTTT.

This chain connects TRBV25-1 to TRBJ2-1; D could derive from TRBD1 or TRBD2 (5 bases each). V dropped 4 bases and J dropped 0 bases, with 10 bases sitting between them. Germline CDR1 reads MGHDK; CDR2 reads SYGVNS. This CDR3 has 15 amino acids. DNA of the CDR3: TGTGCCAGCAGTGTTGGTGGGACCTCCTACAATGAGCAGTTCTTC. Protein product: CASSVGGTSYNEQFF.

V usage is TRBV27 and J usage is TRBJ2-4; D is undetermined. This CDR3 has 14 residues. Germline V gives CDR1 MNHEY, CDR2 SMNVEV (reference sequence). V shed 6 bases and J shed 0 bases, with 9 bases lying between them. The CDR3 is CASRGSLAKNIQYF. In DNA, the CDR3 is TGTGCCAGCAGGGGAAGTCTAGCCAAAAACATTCAGTACTTC.

This chain joins TRBV9 and TRBJ1-4; the D is unclear. The length of the CDR3 is 15 residues. V lost 4 bases, J lost 5 bases, and 15 bases lay in between. Germline V gene data show CDR1 as SGDLS and CDR2 as YYNGEE. CDR3 sequence (DNA): TGTGCCAGCAGCACTAGCGGTCAACCGAATGAAAAACTGTTTTTT. Translating gives CASSTSGQPNEKLFF.

This clone was seen a few times. The chain recombines TRBV18 with TRBJ1-2, with TRBD1 as a possible D gene (5 bases). The CDR3 runs to 18 residues. Per germline, CDR1 KGHSH and CDR2 LQKENI. Trimming left V 2 bases short and J 3 bases short, with 22 bases between. CDR3: CASSPRGSGTSGDYGYTF. The CDR3, as DNA: TGTGCCAGCTCACCAAGAGGGTCTGGGACTTCCGGCGACTATGGCTACACCTTC.